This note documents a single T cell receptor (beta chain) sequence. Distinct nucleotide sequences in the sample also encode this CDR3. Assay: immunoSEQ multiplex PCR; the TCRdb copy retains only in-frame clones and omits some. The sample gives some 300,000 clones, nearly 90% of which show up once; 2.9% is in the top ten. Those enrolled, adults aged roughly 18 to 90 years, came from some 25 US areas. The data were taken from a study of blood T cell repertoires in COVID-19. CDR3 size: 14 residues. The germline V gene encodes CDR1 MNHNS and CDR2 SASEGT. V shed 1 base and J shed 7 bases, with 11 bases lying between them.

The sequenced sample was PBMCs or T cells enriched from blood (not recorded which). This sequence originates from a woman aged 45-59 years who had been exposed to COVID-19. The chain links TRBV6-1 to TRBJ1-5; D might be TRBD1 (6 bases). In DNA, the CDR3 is TGTGCCAGCAGTGAAGGCGGGGGCGGACAGCCCCAGCATTTT. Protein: CASSEGGGGQPQHF.